These T cell receptor beta chains were read from a single sample in a study of Graves' ophthalmopathy and Graves' hyperthyroidism. TCRdb fed the multiplex PCR reads into MiXCR, producing one record per CDR3 protein. The sample lists hundreds of thousands of distinct CDR3 sequences; about a fifth were seen once. The sample consisted of peripheral blood. These receptors all come from a woman aged 18-30 years with stable Graves' hyperthyroidism. Some clones in this sample may be carry-over from other donors' samples. Both conserved end residues are part of each CDR3. D genes are given only for firm matches. Not all rows give a size; the values are once, few, many and, for expanded clones, a class.

J	size	V	D	CDR3	DNA
TRBJ2-5	many	TRBV12-3/TRBV12-4	.	CASSLRRREETQYF	TGTGCCAGCAGTTTGCGAAGGAGGGAAGAGACCCAGTACTTC
TRBJ2-2	many	TRBV12-3/TRBV12-4	TRBD1	CASTWSLTGQLFF	TGTGCCAGCACCTGGTCCTTGACAGGGCAGCTGTTTTTT
TRBJ2-5	many	TRBV6-2/TRBV6-3	.	CASSKQGLGETQYF	TGTGCCAGCAGCAAACAGGGACTCGGAGAGACCCAGTACTTC
TRBJ2-5	few	TRBV12-3/TRBV12-4	TRBD1	CASSVNRGPTETQYF	TGTGCCAGCAGTGTAAACAGGGGGCCCACAGAGACCCAGTACTTC
TRBJ1-5	many	TRBV28	TRBD1	CASSFYGTGGSNQPQHF	TGTGCCAGCAGTTTCTACGGGACAGGGGGGAGCAATCAGCCCCAGCATTTT
TRBJ2-7	many	TRBV28	.	CASSYFSLARTSYEQYF	TGTGCCAGCAGTTACTTTTCTCTGGCGAGGACCTCCTACGAGCAGTACTTC
TRBJ2-7	.	TRBV6-5	.	CASSYWVTGGSHEQYF	TGTGCCAGCAGTTACTGGGTGACAGGTGGATCCCACGAGCAGTACTTC
TRBJ1-1	.	TRBV30	.	CAWRGWRLNTEAFF	TGTGCCTGGAGAGGGTGGCGATTGAACACTGAAGCTTTCTTT
TRBJ1-2	many	TRBV9	.	CASSANYGYTF	TGTGCCAGCAGCGCAAACTATGGCTACACCTTC
TRBJ2-4	many	TRBV12-3/TRBV12-4	.	CASSFDGVENIKYF	TGTGCCAGCAGTTTTGACGGGGTGGAGAACATTAAGTACTTC
TRBJ2-2	.	TRBV19	.	CASSIGVATGELFF	TGTGCCAGTAGTATCGGGGTTGCGACCGGGGAGCTGTTTTTT
TRBJ1-1	.	TRBV20-1	.	CSARDTGGERITEAFF	TGCAGTGCTAGAGATACGGGGGGGGAACGGATCACTGAAGCTTTCTTT
TRBJ2-5	once	TRBV6-5	.	CASSYRQGRETQYF	TGTGCCAGCAGTTACCGGCAGGGCCGTGAGACCCAGTACTTC
TRBJ2-5	many	TRBV6-1	TRBD1	CASSRQGETQYF	TGTGCCAGCAGCAGACAGGGGGAGACCCAGTACTTC
TRBJ1-2	many	TRBV19	.	CASSEQGQWSYTF	TGTGCCAGTAGTGAGCAGGGGCAATGGAGCTACACCTTC
TRBJ2-7	once	TRBV15	TRBD1	CATSWDRAYEQYF	TGTGCCACCAGCTGGGACAGAGCCTACGAGCAGTACTTC
TRBJ2-4	once	TRBV4-1	.	CASSQGGAGSKNIQYF	TGCGCCAGCAGCCAAGGTGGGGCAGGGTCCAAAAACATTCAGTACTTC
TRBJ1-2	many	TRBV7-9	.	CASRNSRIANYGYTF	TGTGCCAGCAGGAACTCCAGGATTGCTAACTATGGCTACACCTTC
TRBJ1-1	.	TRBV18	.	CASSPRQLMNTEAFF	TGTGCCAGCTCACCCCGACAGCTCATGAACACTGAAGCTTTCTTT
TRBJ2-7	many	TRBV5-1	.	CASSLEGVHEQYF	TGCGCCAGCAGCTTGGAAGGGGTCCACGAGCAGTACTTC
TRBJ1-3	.	TRBV9	.	CASSVEPDHSGNTIYF	TGTGCCAGCAGCGTAGAGCCAGACCACTCTGGAAACACCATATATTTT
TRBJ2-7	many	TRBV15	.	CATMSGTSYEQYF	TGTGCCACCATGAGTGGTACCTCCTACGAGCAGTACTTC
TRBJ2-5	many	TRBV20-1	TRBD2	CSARDQTSGQETQYF	TGCAGTGCTAGAGACCAAACTAGCGGCCAAGAGACCCAGTACTTC
TRBJ1-1	.	TRBV7-3	TRBD1	CASSPSRDRGRNTEAFF	TGTGCCAGCAGCCCCTCCCGGGACAGGGGGAGGAACACTGAAGCTTTCTTT
TRBJ1-6	.	TRBV12-3/TRBV12-4	.	CASSLVGDSLGNSPLHF	TGTGCCAGCAGTTTAGTAGGGGACTCCCTGGGCAATTCACCCCTCCACTTT
TRBJ2-2	many	TRBV27	.	CASSPRRNTGELFF	TGTGCCAGCAGTCCCCGCAGGAACACCGGGGAGCTGTTTTTT
TRBJ1-1	many	TRBV28	TRBD1	CASRIAPTQGGTEAFF	TGTGCCAGCAGGATCGCCCCCACTCAGGGGGGCACTGAAGCTTTCTTT
TRBJ2-7	many	TRBV5-6	TRBD1	CASSQGQGRSYEQYF	TGTGCCAGCAGCCAAGGACAGGGGAGGTCCTACGAGCAGTACTTC
TRBJ1-6	.	TRBV28	.	CASRSGQRYNSPLHF	TGTGCCAGCAGGTCTGGACAGCGTTACAATTCACCCCTCCACTTT
TRBJ1-5	many	TRBV29-1	TRBD1	CSAYRDRGGVSNQPQHF	TGCAGCGCCTACCGGGACAGGGGAGGGGTTAGCAATCAGCCCCAGCATTTT
TRBJ1-2	many	TRBV6-5	.	CASSYSFAGGGSKGYTF	TGTGCCAGCAGTTACTCCTTTGCGGGAGGAGGAAGTAAGGGCTACACCTTC
TRBJ1-1	.	TRBV30	.	CAWMIQGGTEAFF	TGTGCCTGGATGATACAGGGAGGAACTGAAGCTTTCTTT
TRBJ1-2	.	TRBV30	.	CAWSTQMYGYTF	TGTGCCTGGAGTACGCAGATGTATGGCTACACCTTC
TRBJ1-6	many	TRBV9	.	CASSESQKPSPLHF	TGTGCCAGCAGCGAAAGCCAGAAACCTTCACCCCTCCACTTT
TRBJ2-7	many	TRBV12-3/TRBV12-4	TRBD2	CASRKTSGVSYEQYF	TGTGCCAGCAGGAAAACTAGCGGAGTCTCCTACGAGCAGTACTTC
TRBJ2-7	.	TRBV6-1	.	CARMTVMSCEQYF	TGTGCCAGAATGACGGTGATGTCCTGCGAGCAGTACTTC
TRBJ2-4	many	TRBV27	TRBD2	CASRGLGLVTNIQYF	TGTGCCAGCCGGGGTTTGGGACTAGTTACGAACATTCAGTACTTC
TRBJ2-7	.	TRBV7-3	.	CASSLGPIQGGIYEQYF	TGTGCCAGCAGCTTAGGCCCAATCCAGGGAGGAATCTACGAGCAGTACTTC
TRBJ2-2	many	TRBV6-5	.	CASRRENTGELFF	TGTGCCAGCAGACGGGAAAACACCGGGGAGCTGTTTTTT
TRBJ2-7	.	TRBV18	.	CASSPPAGVDEQYF	TGTGCCAGCTCACCACCCGCAGGGGTCGACGAGCAGTACTTC
TRBJ2-7	.	TRBV9	.	CASSVGGSAGEQYF	TGTGCCAGCAGCGTAGGAGGTAGCGCGGGAGAGCAGTACTTC
TRBJ1-5	.	TRBV28	TRBD1	CASSSRRDRETNQPQHF	TGTGCCAGCAGTTCCCGAAGAGACAGGGAAACCAATCAGCCCCAGCATTTT
TRBJ1-2	many	TRBV5-1	TRBD1	CASSEDRDGYTF	TGCGCCAGCAGCGAGGACAGGGATGGCTACACCTTC
TRBJ1-2	many	TRBV12-3/TRBV12-4	.	CASSLRLGTNYGYTF	TGTGCCAGCAGTTTAAGGCTGGGCACGAACTATGGCTACACCTTC
TRBJ1-1	many	TRBV6-1	.	CASSELGAAMNTEAFF	TGTGCCAGCAGTGAACTAGGGGCAGCCATGAACACTGAAGCTTTCTTT
TRBJ2-5	few	TRBV11-2	.	CASSPTPGVAETQYF	TGTGCCAGCAGCCCCACCCCGGGAGTAGCTGAGACCCAGTACTTC
TRBJ2-2	.	TRBV12-3/TRBV12-4	TRBD2	CASSSGLAGVNTGELFF	TGTGCCAGCAGCTCGGGACTAGCGGGAGTGAACACCGGGGAGCTGTTTTTT
TRBJ2-7	many	TRBV28	TRBD2	CASTGLAGPYEQYF	TGTGCCAGCACTGGCCTAGCGGGACCCTACGAGCAGTACTTC
TRBJ2-4	many	TRBV28	TRBD2	CASSFSLAGGDRNIKYF	TGTGCCAGCAGTTTCTCGCTAGCGGGAGGAGATAGGAACATTAAGTACTTC
TRBJ2-2	many	TRBV5-1	TRBD1	CASSEGQGGTGELFF	TGCGCCAGCAGCGAAGGACAGGGGGGCACCGGGGAGCTGTTTTTT